The present T cell receptor beta chain was sequenced within a study of T-cell reconstitution after alpha-beta-depleted transplantation in children. CDR3 length: 13 residues. Germline V CDR1 and CDR2: ENHRY, SYGVKD. This clonotype has only a few counts. A TCRbeta library incorporating unique molecular identifiers was prepared. Each CDR3 protein is one row after TCRdb ran MiXCR on the PCR reads. The sample includes fewer than 400,000 distinct CDR3 sequences, around 20% of them seen just once. The rearrangement uses TRBV10-3 and TRBJ2-2; 7 positions agree with TRBD1. Source: PBMCs, mostly from graft donor cells, taken 180 days after TCRalphabeta/CD19-depleted stem cell transplant. This TCR was sampled from a male patient younger than 18 who had a stem cell transplant for acute lymphoblastic leukemia, so the T cells may come from the graft donor. The DNA for the CDR3 is TGTGCTTTAACAGGGGAAGAGGCCGGGGAGCTGTTTTTT. Translation: CALTGEEAGELFF.